These T cell receptor beta chains were read from a single sample in a study of blood T cell repertoires in COVID-19. This table comes from immunoSEQ multiplex PCR, and its TCRdb copy is limited to in-frame clones, with some not included. In the table there are around 87,000 clones, around four fifths of which are singletons. Sequenced input: peripheral blood. The receptors were gathered from a human donor in a cohort sampled during active COVID-19. Each CDR3 is given with its conserved first and last residue. Each record gives: D gene, J gene, clone size, V gene, CDR3 DNA, CDR3 protein. D genes are given only for firm matches. Some rows mark clone size as missing; the rest say once, few, many or name a class of expanded clone.

TRBD1 | TRBJ1-2 | NA | TRBV29-1 | TGCAGCGTTGAGACAGGGGGCCATGGCTACACCTTC | CSVETGGHGYTF
NA | TRBJ2-3 | NA | TRBV2 | TGTGCCAGCAGTGAGTCTTCCACAGATACGCAGTATTTT | CASSESSTDTQYF
NA | TRBJ2-6 | NA | TRBV19 | TGTGCCAGTAGTGACGACGGAGGCTCTGGGGCCAACGTCCTGACTTTC | CASSDDGGSGANVLTF
NA | TRBJ2-7 | many | TRBV4-2 | TGTGCCAGCAGCCAGGAGACTAGTAAACCCCCGAGACAGTACTTC | CASSQETSKPPRQYF
NA | TRBJ1-5 | NA | TRBV7-8 | TGTGCCAGCAGCCAAGAGGGAAGCCTCTTCAATCAGCCCCAGCATTTT | CASSQEGSLFNQPQHF
TRBD1 | TRBJ1-2 | NA | TRBV27 | TGTGCCAGCAGTGCCGGGACAGGGGGCGCGTATGGCTACACCTTC | CASSAGTGGAYGYTF
NA | TRBJ2-4 | NA | TRBV6-6 | TGTGCCAGCAGTTACACGCAGATAAACATTCAGTACTTC | CASSYTQINIQYF
TRBD2 | TRBJ2-1 | few | TRBV5-5 | TGTGCCAGCAGCGCGCTGACTAGCGGGAGATACAATGAGCAGTTCTTC | CASSALTSGRYNEQFF
NA | TRBJ2-7 | NA | TRBV28 | TGTGCCAGCAGTAGCCAGAGGTACGAGCAGTACTTC | CASSSQRYEQYF
TRBD1 | TRBJ2-5 | NA | TRBV7-8 | TGTGCCAGCAGCCCCCAGACAGGGGGTGGAGAGACCCAGTACTTC | CASSPQTGGGETQYF
TRBD2 | TRBJ2-5 | few | TRBV4-1 | TGCGCCAGCAGCCAAGAAATTTGGCTAGCGGGGGAACAAGAGACCCAGTACTTC | CASSQEIWLAGEQETQYF
NA | TRBJ2-7 | NA | TRBV4-1 | TGCGCCAGCAGCCCCAGACTTGGCGACGAGCAGTACTTC | CASSPRLGDEQYF
NA | TRBJ1-1 | NA | TRBV14 | TGTGCCAGCAGCCCTCCAGGTATGAACACTGAAGCTTTCTTT | CASSPPGMNTEAFF
TRBD1 | TRBJ2-5 | NA | TRBV14 | TGTGCCAGCAGCTCACGACAGGGCGAGACCCAGTACTTC | CASSSRQGETQYF
TRBD1 | TRBJ1-1 | NA | TRBV11-2 | TGTGCCAGCAGCTCAGACAGGGTGAGGAACACTGAAGCTTTCTTT | CASSSDRVRNTEAFF
TRBD1 | TRBJ1-4 | NA | TRBV28 | TGTGCCAGCAGTTGGCGACAGGGGGGTAATGAAAAACTGTTTTTT | CASSWRQGGNEKLFF
TRBD2 | TRBJ2-7 | NA | TRBV28 | TGTGCCAGCAGTTTAATGCGGGGGATCTACGAGCAGTACTTC | CASSLMRGIYEQYF
NA | TRBJ2-2 | NA | TRBV27 | TGTGCCAGCAGTTTCCCAGGGGTTGGCACCGGGGAGCTGTTTTTT | CASSFPGVGTGELFF
TRBD1 | TRBJ1-4 | NA | TRBV14 | TGTGCCAGCAGCCGAATGGGACAGGGAGAAGAAAAACTGTTTTTT | CASSRMGQGEEKLFF
TRBD1 | TRBJ1-4 | NA | TRBV5-1 | TGCGCCAGCAGTAGGACAGGGGGCTCAACTAATGAAAAACTGTTTTTT | CASSRTGGSTNEKLFF
NA | TRBJ2-5 | NA | TRBV10-1 | TGCGCCAGCAGTGCAGGGTTGCGGGAGACCCAGTACTTC | CASSAGLRETQYF
TRBD1 | TRBJ2-7 | NA | TRBV3-1/TRBV3-2 | TGTGCCAGCAGCTTTCGGACAGGGACGGTGGACGAGCAGTACTTC | CASSFRTGTVDEQYF
NA | TRBJ2-2 | NA | TRBV2 | TGTGCCAGCTCCGGGGTGGCCGGGGAGCTGTTTTTT | CASSGVAGELFF
TRBD2 | TRBJ2-2 | NA | TRBV7-7 | TGTGCCAGCACCCCCGGGGGGGCGAGCACCGGGGAGCTGTTTTTT | CASTPGGASTGELFF
TRBD1 | TRBJ1-2 | NA | TRBV10-1 | TGCGCCAGCAGTGAGTGGACAGGATATGGCTACACCTTC | CASSEWTGYGYTF
NA | TRBJ1-4 | NA | TRBV28 | TGTGCCAGCAGTTCCAGGACACCTAGGGCGGAAAAACTGTTTTTT | CASSSRTPRAEKLFF
NA | TRBJ2-7 | NA | TRBV2 | TGTGCCAGCAGTGAATGGGCCACCTCCTACGAGCAGTACTTC | CASSEWATSYEQYF
TRBD1 | TRBJ1-2 | once | TRBV28 | TGTGCCAGCAGTTCTACCGGACAGGCGAACTATGGCTACACCTTC | CASSSTGQANYGYTF
NA | TRBJ2-2 | NA | TRBV5-1 | TGCGCCAGCAGCTTAGACTCCCCAAGCGGGGAGCTGTTTTTT | CASSLDSPSGELFF
NA | TRBJ2-2 | once | TRBV15 | TGTGCCACCAGCAGAGATAGGGGAACCGGGGAGCTGTTTTTT | CATSRDRGTGELFF
TRBD2 | TRBJ2-1 | few | TRBV29-1 | TGCAGCGCCTCTGGGGGGGGTGAGGGGCGAGCCCCCTACAATGAGCAGTTCTTC | CSASGGGEGRAPYNEQFF
TRBD2 | TRBJ2-1 | NA | TRBV5-4 | TGTGCCAGCAGCTTCGGGACTAGCTTCAACAATGAGCAGTTCTTC | CASSFGTSFNNEQFF
NA | TRBJ1-2 | NA | TRBV28 | TGTGCCAGCAACCGGGGGGACGGCTATGGCTACACCTTC | CASNRGDGYGYTF
TRBD1 | TRBJ1-1 | NA | TRBV6-5 | TGTGCCAGCAGTCGGTATCAGGGGGCCAACACTGAAGCTTTCTTT | CASSRYQGANTEAFF
TRBD1 | TRBJ1-2 | few | TRBV28 | TGTGCCAGCAGACAGGGGGCCTATGGCTACACCTTC | CASRQGAYGYTF
TRBD2 | TRBJ2-7 | NA | TRBV7-3 | TGTGCCAGCAGCCCACTAGCGGGCTTCTACGAGCAGTACTTC | CASSPLAGFYEQYF
NA | TRBJ2-5 | NA | TRBV12-3/TRBV12-4 | TGTGCCAGCAGTTTATTTCTCGGAGAGACCCAGTACTTC | CASSLFLGETQYF
NA | TRBJ1-5 | NA | TRBV11-2 | TGTGCCAGCAGCTTCTCGCCGGTTAGCAATCAGCCCCAGCATTTT | CASSFSPVSNQPQHF
TRBD1 | TRBJ1-5 | NA | TRBV19 | TGTGCCAGTACCCGGACAGGGCGAGTTCAGCCCCAGCATTTT | CASTRTGRVQPQHF
TRBD1 | TRBJ2-1 | few | TRBV7-9 | TGTGCCAGCAGCTTGGTCCGGGACAGGGGTCTTGAGCAGTTCTTC | CASSLVRDRGLEQFF
TRBD1 | TRBJ1-2 | NA | TRBV20-1 | TGCAGTGCTAGTGGGCAGGGGGAGAACTATGGCTACACCTTC | CSASGQGENYGYTF
NA | TRBJ2-3 | NA | TRBV12-5 | TGTGCTAGTGGTTCGGGTCGGCGGATAGATACGCAGTATTTT | CASGSGRRIDTQYF
NA | TRBJ2-1 | once | TRBV5-1 | TGCGCCAGCAGCTTGGGAGCCGGCTCCTACAATGAGCAGTTCTTC | CASSLGAGSYNEQFF